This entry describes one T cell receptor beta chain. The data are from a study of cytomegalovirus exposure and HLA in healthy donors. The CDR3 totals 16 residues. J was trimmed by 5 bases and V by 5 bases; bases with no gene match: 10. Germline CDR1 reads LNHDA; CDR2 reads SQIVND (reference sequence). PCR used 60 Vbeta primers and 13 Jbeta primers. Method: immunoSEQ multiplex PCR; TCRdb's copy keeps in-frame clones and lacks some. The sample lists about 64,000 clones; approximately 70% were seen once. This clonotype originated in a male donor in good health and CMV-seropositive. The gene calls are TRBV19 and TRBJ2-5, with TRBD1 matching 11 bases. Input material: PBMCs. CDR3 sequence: CASSPSLDRGRETQYF. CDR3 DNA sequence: TGTGCCAGTAGTCCTTCTCTGGACAGGGGGCGTGAGACCCAGTACTTC. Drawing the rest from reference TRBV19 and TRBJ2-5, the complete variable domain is DGGITQSPKYLFRKEGQNVTLSCEQNLNHDAMYWYRQDPGQGLRLIYYSQIVNDFQKGDIAEGYSVSREKKESFPLTVTSAQKNPTAFYLCASSPSLDRGRETQYFGPGTRLLVL.